This record covers a single T cell receptor beta chain. It lacks a known antigen. The input lacks base qualities; no much larger clone sits a single base away. The meaning of the sample's time point label: pre-treatment sample, taken before nivolumab and TIL therapy. Adults with stage 4 NSCLC were enrolled from October 2017 to early 2020 in a dual-center phase I trial. The samples were drawn from an open-label, single-arm phase I trial testing tumor-infiltrating lymphocyte therapy combined with nivolumab in advanced non-small cell lung cancer. Mononuclear cells from blood collected in EDTA tubes were isolated on a Ficoll gradient and snap-frozen as pellets, and DNA was then extracted using a Qiagen mini-prep kit. The entry originates in a study of TIL therapy for anti-PD-1-resistant metastatic lung cancer (dated by TCRdb to the early 2020s). Some background on the complete study: Tumors were harvested prior to any PD-1/PD-L1 blockade, after which nivolumab was administered to patients, and lymphodepletion, expanded TIL infusion and IL-2 were given to patients who progressed. A median age of approximately 50 years (range about 35-80) and a median tumor PD-L1 proportion score of 6% to 7% were recorded among enrolled patients. Most of the cohort had lung adenocarcinoma, including a handful of EGFR-mutant tumors and two ALK-rearranged tumors, and half of the patients were either current or former smokers. A median non-synonymous tumor mutation burden of roughly 1.4 mutations per megabase was determined across the cohort by whole-exome sequencing. T cell receptor beta sequencing of tumor and peripheral blood was used to follow clonotypes across the tumor, the expanded TIL product and serial blood samples.

From the germline V gene, CDR1 is MNHEY and CDR2 is SVGAGI. Relative to germline, V is 3 bases shorter and J is 5 bases shorter, with 13 bases between their ends. From the cysteine up to the phenylalanine, the CDR3 has a length of 14 residues. Solely the CDR3 DNA is kept, with 42 bases framed from the first base. The immunoSEQ v3 hsTCRB kit was used to amplify TCR beta CDR3 regions from genomic DNA through bias-controlled multiplex PCR. TCR libraries were sequenced on an Illumina NextSeq 500 to 2 million to 2.5 million read pairs for survey level or 5-6 million for deep level. The original methods were these. V, D and J genes were assigned, non-productive sequences were removed, and clonality was reported by immunoSEQ Analyzer software. Repertoires were compared using productive Simpson clonality and Morisita overlap index of productive TRB rearrangements between infused TIL and blood. Absolute clonotype counts in blood were estimated by multiplying the lymphocyte count by the CD3+ fraction and by the productive frequency of the clone. In its TCRdb copy, this immuneACCESS table keeps in-frame sequences only and misses some clones. Where compared with another copy, unresolved V genes explain less than half of these, and the others have no known cause. That table is the source of V, J and clone size, and D and trimming were worked out from the DNA. The sample yields tens of thousands of clones; roughly 66% were counted once. Of the sample, roughly 7% is held by the ten largest clones.

Study-wide conclusions, independent of this receptor: The cohort was highly selected, with more treatment-naive, never-smoker and oncogene-addicted patients than typical, limiting generalizability. The baseline peripheral repertoire was partially replaced by infused TIL clonotypes, which then decayed over months, and no apparent association between persistence and response was found. The study protocol defined all tumor marker inferences as exploratory.

The receptor comes from a person aged 25 to 80 with non-small cell lung cancer. The sample was blood, taken at baseline. This chain is built from TRBV6-5 and TRBJ1-1; no D gene is confidently identified. CDR3 loop: CASSYSVGSTEAFF. The sequenced DNA: TGTGCCAGCAGTTATTCTGTGGGGTCAACTGAAGCTTTCTTT.